These 5 T cell receptor beta chains were all obtained from the same sample, sequenced in a study of shared clonotypes between healthy human individuals. Measured with immunoSEQ multiplex PCR; TCRdb has only the in-frame clones, and not every one. The sample has about 800,000 clones, about 96% seen once. Only CD45RO-negative cells positively selected for CCR7 counted as naive CD8 cells, so terminally differentiated effector memory CD45RA+ cells were excluded. The sample comprised naive CD8+ T cells sorted from blood. The receptors come from a man in his thirties or forties in good health.

The V call is TRBV7-8, the J call TRBJ2-2; TRBD2 is a possible D gene (5 bases). The CDR3 contains 18 residues. From germline, CDR1 is SGHVS and CDR2 FQNEAQ. The V gene lost 1 base and the J gene lost 6 bases, with 21 bases spanning the gap. CDR3 bases: TGTGCCAGCAGCTTAGGTCACGGGGTTTCAGGAATCGCCGGGGAGCTGTTTTTT. It encodes CASSLGHGVSGIAGELFF. Combining the CDR3 with reference TRBV7-8 and TRBJ2-2 gives the whole variable domain GAGVSQSPRYKVAKRGQDVALRCDPISGHVSLFWYQQALGQGPEFLTYFQNEAQLDKSGLPSDRFFAERPEGSVSTLKIQRTQQEDSAVYLCASSLGHGVSGIAGELFFGEGSRLTVL.

This clone showed up just once. The rearrangement joins TRBV7-9 to TRBJ1-1, with D possibly matching TRBD1 (5 bases). This CDR3 has 16 amino acids. Trimming removed 3 bases at V and 4 bases at J, with 18 bases between. CDR1 and CDR2 (germline): SEHNR, FQNEAQ (reference sequence). The CDR3 here is CASSFPPGEGSTEAFF. The CDR3 DNA is TGTGCCAGCAGCTTTCCCCCAGGAGAGGGGAGCACTGAAGCTTTCTTT.

This clone was observed once. The rearrangement joins TRBV14 to TRBJ2-1; the match to TRBD1 covers 8 bases. V gave up 3 bases and J gave up 4 bases; unmatched junction bases: 11. The germline CDR1 and CDR2 sequences are SGHDN and FVKESK. CDR3 length: 17 residues. CDR3 nucleotides: TGTGCCAGCAGCCAGAAGCCGACAGGGGATCCTTACAATGAGCAGTTCTTC. Translation: CASSQKPTGDPYNEQFF. Supplemented by reference TRBV14 and TRBJ2-1, the full variable domain reads EAGVTQFPSHSVIEKGQTVTLRCDPISGHDNLYWYRRVMGKEIKFLLHFVKESKQDESGMPNNRFLAERTGGTYSTLKVQPAELEDSGVYFCASSQKPTGDPYNEQFFGPGTRLTVL.

This chain connects TRBV27 to TRBJ2-7; D may be TRBD2 (5 bases). Trimming cost V 1 base and J 1 base, with 11 bases left between them. This CDR3 comprises 15 residues. The germline gives CDR1 MNHEY, CDR2 SMNVEV (reference sequence). Here the CDR3 reads CASSLFPSKSYEQYF. The CDR3 bases are TGTGCCAGCAGTTTATTCCCTAGCAAGTCCTACGAGCAGTACTTC.

V and J are TRBV5-6 and TRBJ1-5, with 7 bases fitting TRBD1. V lost 2 bases to trimming and J lost 6 bases; unmatched junction nucleotides: 5. Germline CDR1 is SGHDT and CDR2 is YYEEEE. The CDR3 sequence is 14 residues long. The CDR3 loop is CASSFKGAGQPQHF. The CDR3 coding sequence is TGTGCCAGCAGCTTTAAGGGGGCGGGTCAGCCCCAGCATTTT.